This TCR beta chain is from a study of blood T cell repertoires in COVID-19. At the level of the study: PBMCs, B-cell-depleted T cells, or T cells were the source of the cDNA or gDNA that made up the material.

The method was immunoSEQ multiplex PCR; TCRdb's version includes in-frame clones alone and lacks a portion of them. The sample has 95,000 to 150,000 clones, about 83% seen once. The V gene end was trimmed by 5 bases and the J gene end by 4 bases; junction bases not matched to a gene: 7. Germline values: CDR1 MNHEY, CDR2 SMNVEV (reference sequence). This CDR3 has 15 residues. The sample taken for sequencing was peripheral blood. The sequence was obtained from a man aged 55 to 70 with acute or convalescent COVID-19. This chain uses TRBV27 with TRBJ2-1; 8 bases agree with TRBD2. The CDR3 is CASSTETSAYNEQFF. CDR3 nucleotide sequence: TGTGCCAGCAGTACCGAGACTAGCGCGTACAATGAGCAGTTCTTC.